The sequence of this T cell receptor beta chain was determined in a study of T cells expressing NK-cell markers. The CDR3 is 15 amino acids. Germline lookup yields CDR1 MGHRA and CDR2 YSYEKL. TCRdb derives one entry per CDR3 protein from the 5' RACE reads, leaving out DNA. This table lists approximately 420,000 distinct CDR3 sequences. This clonotype was sampled from a woman between 50 and 59 years old in good health. The sample taken for sequencing was blood T cells: a sorted CD56 or NKG2C T cell subset, CD4+ or CD8+ T cells, or bulk PBMC T cells (not recorded which). The V and J genes are TRBV4-1 and TRBJ1-4; TCRdb lists TRBD1, though no DNA is available to test this call. The CDR3 protein is CASSQDPGANEKLFF.